This TCR beta chain was observed in a study of T cell changes during pregnancy in multiple sclerosis. The CDR3 is made up of 14 amino acids. V lost 1 base, J lost 2 bases, and 9 bases lay in between. Germline lookup yields CDR1 SGHTA and CDR2 FQGNSA. Sequencing used immunoSEQ multiplex PCR; TCRdb keeps in-frame clones, though not all of them. The sample has about 28,000 clones, just over 90% seen once. The chain is built from TRBV7-2 and TRBJ2-7; D uncertain. The receptor was derived from a female donor in good health, enrolled as a control in a pregnancy study. Source: peripheral blood, taken in the first trimester of pregnancy. The DNA of the CDR3 is TGTGCCAGCAGCTTAGGGCAGGCCGCCTACGAGCAGTACTTC. Amino acid sequence: CASSLGQAAYEQYF.